The next 9 T cell receptor beta chains were all read from a single sample in a study of blood T cell repertoires in COVID-19. Produced via immunoSEQ multiplex PCR; TCRdb's table is partial and in-frame only. This sample carries approximately 300,000 clones, 70% to 90% of them seen once, and the ten largest clones take roughly a tenth. Sequenced material: PBMCs or T cells enriched from blood (not recorded which). Source of these receptors: a woman younger than 30 who had recovered from COVID-19.

V is TRBV6-1 and J is TRBJ1-2, with D possibly matching TRBD1 (6 bases). From germline, CDR1 is MNHNS and CDR2 SASEGT. This CDR3 has 15 residues. Trimming took off 3 bases at V and 4 bases at J, with 15 bases between the two ends. CDR3 nucleotide sequence: TGTGCCAGCAGTGATTACCATGGGACAAGCTATGGCTACACCTTC. This gives the protein CASSDYHGTSYGYTF.

The gene calls are TRBV6-2 or TRBV6-3 and TRBJ2-5; 8 nucleotides line up with TRBD2. CDR3 size: 14 residues. Germline assignment: CDR1 MNHEY and CDR2 SVGEGT. V shed 4 bases, J shed 4 bases, and the junction held 5 bases outside the gene matches. DNA for the CDR3: TGTGCCAGCAGTTGGGGACTAGGGGGAGAGACCCAGTACTTC. It codes for CASSWGLGGETQYF.

The chain carries TRBV12-3 or TRBV12-4 and TRBJ1-1, with D possibly being TRBD1 (6 bases). This CDR3 has 13 residues. Trimming shortened V by 7 bases and J by 7 bases, and 16 bases separated the two germline ends. The CDR3 region has the DNA TGTGCCAGCACCCTCGAGGGGGATGTTGAAGCTTTCTTT. Translating it yields CASTLEGDVEAFF.

The chain uses TRBV12-3 or TRBV12-4 and TRBJ2-3, with 7 bases aligning to TRBD2. The CDR3 is made up of 13 amino acids. J was trimmed by 4 bases and V by 9 bases; bases with no gene match: 7. CDR3 region: CASSRGVPDTQYF. CDR3 bases: TGTGCCAGTTCCCGGGGGGTCCCAGATACGCAGTATTTT.

The chain recombines TRBV5-1 with TRBJ1-4; D unclear. Germline V gene lookup returns CDR1 SGHRS and CDR2 YFSETQ. This CDR3 spans 13 amino acids. The ends were cut back, 4 bases at V and 8 bases at J, with 12 bases in the middle. CDR3 coding DNA: TGCGCCAGCAGCGGCCAGGAGGGAGAAAAACTGTTTTTT. This encodes CASSGQEGEKLFF.

The chain carries TRBV7-8 and TRBJ2-2; D perhaps matches TRBD2 (6 bases). The CDR3 totals 19 residues. Germline loops: CDR1 SGHVS, CDR2 FQNEAQ. V lost 5 bases to trimming and J lost 6 bases, with 28 bases between them. The CDR3: CASSAKLLLGGVFAGELFF. The CDR3 coding sequence is TGTGCCAGCAGCGCTAAACTTCTTCTCGGGGGTGTTTTCGCCGGGGAGCTGTTTTTT.

The V call is TRBV28, the J call TRBJ2-7; D gene uncertain. The CDR3 is 12 amino acids. CDR1 and CDR2 from the germline V gene are MDHEN and SYDVKM. Trimming took 5 bases from V and 5 from J, leaving 10 bases between them. This CDR3 reads CASSTIHDEQYF. The CDR3 DNA follows: TGTGCCAGCAGTACTATACATGACGAGCAGTACTTC.

This chain joins TRBV5-1 and TRBJ2-2, with 9 bases that match TRBD1. J gave up 6 bases and V 4 bases, and 7 bases lay outside the gene matches. This CDR3 is built from 15 residues. Germline CDR1 and CDR2: SGHRS and YFSETQ. The CDR3 is CASSAGQGASGELFF. The DNA for the CDR3 is TGCGCCAGCAGCGCGGGACAGGGAGCGTCCGGGGAGCTGTTTTTT.

In regard to this clone: The junction and the germline gene differ at one end; a read error may be behind it. DNA for the CDR3: TGTGCTAGCAGCTTTAGGACAGGGAAAGCTTTCTTT. Protein product: CASSFRTGKAFF. V and J are TRBV7-7 and TRBJ1-1; TRBD1 matches 8 bases. This CDR3 is 12 amino acids long. Germline V gives CDR1 SSHAT, CDR2 FNYEAQ (reference sequence).